Listed here are 6 T cell receptor beta chains from one sample, sequenced in a study of shared clonotypes between healthy human individuals. The protocol was immunoSEQ multiplex PCR, while the TCRdb copy is restricted to in-frame clones and leaves out a portion. The sample gives 1,500,000 or so clones, around 97% of which show up once; approximately 1.2% is in the top ten. The sequenced sample was naive CD4+ T cells sorted from blood. Subset specified: CD45RA+ positively selected. Every receptor here comes from a man aged 25 to 40 in good health.

This clone was recorded once. The chain combines TRBV2 with TRBJ2-7; TRBD1 is a possible D gene (5 bases). With 3 bases removed from V and 2 bases from J, the gap between germline ends came to 5 bases. Germline CDR1 reads SNHLY; CDR2 reads FYNNEI. The CDR3 runs to 12 residues. The CDR3 sequence is CASSDRAYEQYF. The CDR3 DNA reads as TGTGCCAGCAGTGACAGGGCCTACGAGCAGTACTTC.

The V gene is TRBV5-1, the J gene TRBJ2-7; 9 bases agree with TRBD2. The ends lost 1 base at V and 7 bases at J; junction bases unmatched: 9. Per germline, CDR1 SGHRS and CDR2 YFSETQ. CDR3 length: 15 residues. CDR3 in amino acids: CASSLNPSGAGEQYF. The CDR3 nucleotides read TGCGCCAGCAGCTTGAATCCTAGCGGGGCTGGGGAGCAGTACTTC.

This chain uses TRBV14 with TRBJ2-3, with TRBD2 matching over 7 bases. V dropped 1 base and J dropped 1; count of bases not matched to a gene: 5. This CDR3 is 16 amino acids long. CDR1 is SGHDN and CDR2 is FVKESK in the germline V gene. CDR3 bases: TGTGCCAGCAGCCAAGTACGCGGGAGCGGCACAGATACGCAGTATTTT. This sequence encodes CASSQVRGSGTDTQYF.

This clone was observed a few times. The chain joins TRBV29-1 to TRBJ1-1; D not resolved. There are 14 residues in the CDR3. The germline V gene has CDR1 SQVTM and CDR2 ANQGSEA. V dropped 4 bases and J dropped 4 bases, with 16 bases sitting between them. CDR3 loop: CSVGMGVSTTEAFF. The CDR3 DNA reads as TGCAGCGTTGGTATGGGCGTTTCGACCACTGAAGCTTTCTTT.

The chain employs TRBV2 and TRBJ2-7, with D uncertain. V lost 10 bases to trimming and J lost 0 bases, with 13 bases between them. Germline CDR1 reads SNHLY; CDR2 reads FYNNEI. The CDR3 has 13 amino acids. The DNA of the CDR3 is TGTGCCACAGGAACGGAAAGCTCCTACGAGCAGTACTTC. Protein sequence: CATGTESSYEQYF. Complete variable domain (other parts from reference TRBV2 and TRBJ2-7): EPEVTQTPSHQVTQMGQEVILRCVPISNHLYFYWYRQILGQKVEFLVSFYNNEISEKSEIFDDQFSVERPDGSNFTLKIRSTKLEDSAMYFCATGTESSYEQYFGPGTRLTVT.

J is TRBJ1-5 and V is TRBV6-1; the D gene is possibly TRBD1 (6 bases). The CDR3 runs 15 residues. The V gene's germline CDR1 is MNHNS and CDR2 SASEGT. Trimming pared 7 bases from V and 4 bases from J, leaving 17 bases between. Here the CDR3 DNA reads TGTGCCAGCACCCGGGACACTGGGGGGAATCAGCCCCAGCATTTT. Protein sequence: CASTRDTGGNQPQHF.